The T cell receptor beta chain described here comes from a study of shared clonotypes between healthy human individuals. Sequenced by immunoSEQ multiplex PCR; TCRdb stores in-frame clones only, minus some. The sample consists of about a million clones, about 75% of them appearing once. Trimming took 5 bases from V and 9 from J; bases not matched to a gene: 10. The CDR3 covers 15 residues. The germline CDR1 and CDR2 sequences are SGHVS and FQNEAQ. The source of this sequence is a man between 18 and 35 years old in good health. Input material: memory CD4+ T cells sorted from blood. Subset described: CD45RA-negative fraction. V and J are TRBV7-8 and TRBJ2-1, with 10 positions matching TRBD2. The CDR3 region has the DNA TGTGCCAGCAGCATCGGACTAGCGGAGGGGGGTGAGCAGTTCTTC. This translates into CASSIGLAEGGEQFF.